These T cell receptor beta chains were read from a single sample in a study of blood T cells in healthy people across ages. TCRdb re-called the 5' RACE reads with MiXCR, one entry per CDR3 protein. The table includes approximately 800,000 distinct CDR3 sequences, roughly 50% detected once. The sequenced sample consisted of blood. These receptors all come from a man aged 35-49 years in good health. The conserved cysteine and the conserved F or W are not part of the CDR3 here.

CDR3	J	V
ASSYMGPYNEQF	TRBJ2-1	TRBV6-6
ATSRSFGNSGANVLT	TRBJ2-6	TRBV15
SARGLTASSYNSPLH	TRBJ1-6	TRBV20-1
ASSQPAELGLAQY	TRBJ2-3	TRBV4-1
ASRGGGSYNEQY	.	TRBV12-3/TRBV12-4
ASSLQDRTQY	TRBJ2-3	TRBV7-9
ATSDRVAGANVLT	TRBJ2-6	TRBV24-1
ASSVRQTNEQY	TRBJ2-5	TRBV9
ASSRDRGLSIQY	TRBJ2-4	TRBV27
ASSAGLVAGERY	TRBJ2-4	TRBV25-1
ASSQRGVETQY	TRBJ2-5	TRBV3-1
SARGPLAGTDTQY	TRBJ2-3	TRBV20-1
ASSLDPGPQY	TRBJ2-3	TRBV12-3/TRBV12-4
ASSAGGLAGDYEQY	TRBJ2-7	TRBV5-1
AISELEADGWSYNEQF	TRBJ2-1	TRBV10-3
ASKGDATNEKLF	TRBJ1-4	TRBV28
SAAQGAGDGYT	TRBJ1-2	TRBV20-1
ASSFSGRVDEQF	TRBJ2-1	TRBV7-2
ARSDLIPPEETQY	TRBJ2-5	TRBV5-1
ASSLRHRNTEAF	TRBJ1-1	TRBV28
SVDWAQETQY	TRBJ2-5	TRBV29-1
ASSAGPAYEQY	TRBJ2-7	TRBV5-6
ASSSYSSLLTIYEQY	.	TRBV28
ASSLGPTVETQY	TRBJ2-5	TRBV11-2
ASSFRAGHGNTYNEQY	.	TRBV12-3/TRBV12-4
ASSERTGNNEQF	TRBJ2-1	TRBV27
SADRQGLSYGYT	TRBJ1-2	TRBV20-1
ASSEAGGSYIQY	TRBJ2-4	TRBV6-1
ASSPQTGDRTEAF	TRBJ1-1	TRBV7-2
ASSLSKPRRLNSPLH	TRBJ1-6	TRBV27
ASGRGVNEQY	TRBJ2-5	TRBV6-1
ASKDRGSALADTQY	TRBJ2-3	TRBV28
ASRGTGTSRDEQF	TRBJ2-1	TRBV12-3/TRBV12-4
ASSSPPEYGYT	TRBJ1-2	TRBV11-1
ASSWAGGSSYEQY	TRBJ2-7	TRBV7-2
ATSRVASGEYEQY	TRBJ2-7	TRBV15
ASSFDVLSNQPQH	TRBJ1-5	TRBV5-1
SVLSSSYEQY	TRBJ2-7	TRBV29-1
ASLTGRGGNEQF	TRBJ2-1	TRBV28
AISVGDANVLT	TRBJ2-6	TRBV10-3
SAGPSGQGYYNEQF	TRBJ2-1	TRBV29-1
SVEPSGDSYEQY	TRBJ2-7	TRBV29-1
SAYRGETQY	.	TRBV20-1
ASGATYNEQF	TRBJ2-1	TRBV12-5
ASSETGGEF	TRBJ2-1	TRBV9
ASSLYIRQGGQPQH	TRBJ1-5	TRBV5-8
ASSQKQGSYQETQY	TRBJ2-5	TRBV14
ASSQEGGKTQY	.	TRBV3-1
ASSVAGSRLTDTQY	TRBJ2-3	TRBV9
ASSILDSEQF	TRBJ2-1	TRBV19
ASSLPAAGTGETQY	TRBJ2-5	TRBV5-4
SVAVQGAEGYT	TRBJ1-2	TRBV29-1
ASSQEQYAEQY	.	TRBV4-3
ASSAGRALGEKLF	TRBJ1-4	TRBV7-2
SARGTVQETQY	TRBJ2-5	TRBV20-1